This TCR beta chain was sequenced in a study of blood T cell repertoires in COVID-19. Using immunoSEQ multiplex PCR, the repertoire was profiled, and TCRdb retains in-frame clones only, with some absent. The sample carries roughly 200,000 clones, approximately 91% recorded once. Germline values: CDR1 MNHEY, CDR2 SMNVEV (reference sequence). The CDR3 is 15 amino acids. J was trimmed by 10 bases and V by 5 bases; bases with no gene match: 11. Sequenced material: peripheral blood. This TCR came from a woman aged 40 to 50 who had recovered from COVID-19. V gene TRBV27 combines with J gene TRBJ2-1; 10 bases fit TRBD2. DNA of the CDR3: TGTGCCAGCAGTCCCAGGGCTAGCGGGAGCCGGGAGCAGTTCTTC. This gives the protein CASSPRASGSREQFF.